The source of this TCR beta chain is a study of T cells in Graves' hyperthyroidism and ophthalmopathy. From RNA transcripts, TCR beta CDR3 regions were amplified. Using the HTBI primer set, a first-round RT-PCR was run on the TCR CDR3. TCRdb analysed the multiplex PCR reads with MiXCR anew, one entry per CDR3 protein. Altogether approximately 24,000 distinct CDR3 sequences are present, approximately 49% being singletons, with the ten largest covering 25%. On this clonotype itself: Its ends do not fully match the called genes, so a read error is possible.

The CDR3 is 14 residues long. Germline values: CDR1 SGHRS, CDR2 YFSETQ. Material: blood. The chain combines TRBV5-1 with TRBJ1-4; D call uncertain. The sequence was collected from a middle-aged woman with Graves' hyperthyroidism that later progressed to Graves' ophthalmopathy. CDR3 sequence: CASNLGGINEKLFF. CDR3 sequence (DNA): TGCGCCAGCAACTTGGGAGGAATCAACGAAAAACTGTTTTTT.